The present entry profiles one TCR beta chain with its context. Recruits, aged roughly 18 to 95 years, lived in 24 US areas. Participants had their cohort set by participant-reported clinical history. Clones were sequenced by immunoSEQ multiplex PCR, and TCRdb holds only the in-frame ones, with some missing. The table records 350,000 or so clones, approximately 91% of them present only once. The data belong to a study of blood T cell repertoires in COVID-19. Study summary: Acute and convalescent COVID-19 samples came from the United States, Italy and Spain. Sample material is recorded as cDNA or gDNA derived from T cells, B-cell-depleted T cells, or PBMCs.

The CDR3 runs 15 residues. J lost 7 bases, V lost 3 bases, and 9 bases had no gene match. The V gene's germline CDR1 is KGHSH and CDR2 LQKENI. V and J are TRBV18 and TRBJ2-1; 7 bases are shared with TRBD2. The sequenced sample consisted of PBMCs or T cells enriched from blood (not recorded which). The TCR was taken from a woman under 40 who had been exposed to COVID-19. CDR3 bases: TGTGCCAGCTCACCTTTGCGGGAGCCACTGAATGAGCAGTTCTTC. Protein sequence: CASSPLREPLNEQFF.